Below, 25 T cell receptor beta chains from the same sample are listed, as sequenced in a study of blood T cells in healthy people across ages. Then a second PCR, running roughly 6 to 12 cycles, was carried out with a sample-barcoded 5' primer and a J-beta primer mix. MiXCR, applied by TCRdb to the 5' RACE reads, yields one record per CDR3 protein. The repertoire holds hundreds of thousands of distinct CDR3 sequences, around 50% seen once, with 20% to 25% in the top ten. The sequencing input was blood. These TCRs come from an older man in good health.

This clonotype was observed a few times. In nucleotides, the CDR3 is TGCAGCGTTGAAGTTTCCATAAGCGGGAGGGTTAATGAGCAGTTCTTC. This sequence encodes CSVEVSISGRVNEQFF. The V and J genes are TRBV29-1 and TRBJ2-1, with 10 bases aligning to TRBD2. Germline V gene data show CDR1 as SQVTM and CDR2 as ANQGSEA. The CDR3 has 16 residues. With 1 base clipped from V and 7 bases from J, the junction kept 10 bases outside the gene matches.

In DNA form, the CDR3 reads TGCGCCAGCAGCTTGGACAGGGGGCGCATCTACAATGAGCAGTTCTTC. Translating it yields CASSLDRGRIYNEQFF. The chain combines TRBV5-1 with TRBJ2-1; 9 bases fit TRBD1. V gave up 0 bases and J gave up 3 bases; unmatched junction bases: 4. In germline, CDR1 is SGHRS, CDR2 YFSETQ. CDR3 length: 16 residues. The whole variable domain, filled in from reference TRBV5-1 and TRBJ2-1, reads KAGVTQTPRYLIKTRGQQVTLSCSPISGHRSVSWYQQTPGQGLQFLFEYFSETQRNKGNFPGRFSGRQFSNSRSEMNVSTLELGDSALYLCASSLDRGRIYNEQFFGPGTRLTVL.

The rearrangement uses TRBV7-2 and TRBJ2-3; D gene ambiguous. There are 17 residues in the CDR3. From germline, CDR1 is SGHTA and CDR2 FQGNSA. V was trimmed by 1 base and J by 0 bases, leaving 14 bases between them. This CDR3 reads CASSLVLGGVSTDTQYF. Here the CDR3 DNA reads TGTGCCAGCAGCTTAGTCCTTGGCGGCGTTAGCACAGATACGCAGTATTTT.

DNA of the CDR3: TGTGCCAGCAGCTTAATCGGGGGTCCGAGAGAGACCCAGTACTTC. This sequence encodes CASSLIGGPRETQYF. The chain has TRBV7-9 and TRBJ2-5; perhaps TRBD2 as D (6 bases). Trimming shortened V by 2 bases and J by 4 bases, and 14 bases separated the two germline ends. The CDR3 loop spans 15 amino acids. Germline V gene sequence: CDR1 SEHNR, CDR2 FQNEAQ (reference sequence).

This clonotype appeared a few times. The chain links TRBV7-2 to TRBJ2-1; D is uncertain. Germline loops: CDR1 SGHTA, CDR2 FQGNSA. The CDR3 length is 11 residues. Between the trimmed V and J ends, which lost 5 bases and 8 bases, there was a span of 7 bases. CDR3 sequence reads: CASSIGHEQFF. The CDR3, as DNA: TGTGCCAGCAGCATAGGGCATGAGCAGTTCTTC.

The chain combines TRBV6-6 with TRBJ1-1; D perhaps matches TRBD1 (6 bases). V was cut by 5 bases and J by 11 bases, with 18 bases left in between. The CDR3 is made up of 13 amino acids. CDR1 MNHNY and CDR2 SVGAGI come from the germline V gene (reference sequence). Here the CDR3 reads CASSATGRESAFF. Here the CDR3 DNA reads TGTGCCAGCAGTGCGACAGGCCGGGAGTCTGCTTTCTTT.

This clonotype was seen only a few times. This sequence joins TRBV9 and TRBJ1-6; TRBD1 aligns across 7 bases. The CDR3 sequence is 17 residues long. With V trimmed by 3 bases and J by 0 bases, 6 bases remained unmatched. The germline CDR1 and CDR2 sequences are SGDLS and YYNGEE. This CDR3 is CASSGGYRGSYNSPLHF. DNA for the CDR3: TGTGCCAGCAGCGGGGGCTACAGGGGCTCCTATAATTCACCCCTCCACTTT.

The rearrangement uses TRBV14 and TRBJ2-3; 7 bases map to TRBD2. V lost 0 bases and J lost 1; bases outside the gene matches: 4. Germline CDR1 reads SGHDN; CDR2 reads FVKESK. This CDR3 has 16 residues. The DNA of the CDR3 is TGTGCCAGCAGCCAAGATTTTACTAGCGGCACAGATACGCAGTATTTT. The encoded protein is CASSQDFTSGTDTQYF. Variable domain in full (rest from reference TRBV14 and TRBJ2-3): EAGVTQFPSHSVIEKGQTVTLRCDPISGHDNLYWYRRVMGKEIKFLLHFVKESKQDESGMPNNRFLAERTGGTYSTLKVQPAELEDSGVYFCASSQDFTSGTDTQYFGPGTRLTVL.

The chain recombines TRBV15 with TRBJ2-7; D is possibly TRBD1 (5 bases). Deletions cut 0 bases from V and 6 bases from J, with 12 bases between. There are 14 residues in the CDR3. Germline assignment: CDR1 LNHNV and CDR2 YYDKDF (reference sequence). The CDR3 here is CATSRDGSGREQYF. CDR3 bases: TGTGCCACCAGCAGAGATGGGTCAGGGCGCGAGCAGTACTTC.

J is TRBJ2-7 and V is TRBV27, with D perhaps TRBD2 (6 bases). V was shortened by 0 bases and J by 0 bases, with 21 bases between the two germline ends. CDR3 size: 19 residues. The germline V gene encodes CDR1 MNHEY and CDR2 SMNVEV (reference sequence). This CDR3 is CASSLSHSLAGSDSYEQYF. CDR3 sequence (DNA): TGTGCCAGCAGTTTATCGCATTCCCTGGCGGGGTCCGACTCCTACGAGCAGTACTTC.

There are a few counts of this clonotype. V is TRBV28 and J is TRBJ2-3; 10 positions agree with TRBD2. There are 14 residues in the CDR3. Per the germline V gene, CDR1 is MDHEN and CDR2 is SYDVKM. The trim removed 6 bases at V and 3 bases at J, leaving 3 bases unmatched. CDR3 nucleotide sequence: TGTGCCAGCAGACCGGGACTAGCGACAGATACGCAGTATTTT. This codes for CASRPGLATDTQYF.

J is TRBJ2-1 and V is TRBV7-2, with 9 bases aligning to TRBD2. The CDR3 is 17 amino acids. Germline V gives CDR1 SGHTA, CDR2 FQGNSA. After removal of 5 bases from V and 6 bases from J, the junction contained 14 bases not matched to a gene. In DNA, the CDR3 is TGTGCCAGCAGCCCTCCCGGGGGTAGCGGGAGTGGCAATGAGCAGTTCTTC. The encoded protein is CASSPPGGSGSGNEQFF.

This clonotype was observed a few times. The CDR3 region is CASSEDFAQETQYF. Written as DNA, the CDR3 is TGTGCCAGCAGTGAAGACTTTGCGCAAGAGACCCAGTACTTC. V usage is TRBV2 and J usage is TRBJ2-5; D gene unclear. V lost 1 base and J lost 2, with 8 bases in between. Germline-derived CDR1 and CDR2 are SNHLY and FYNNEI. The CDR3 totals 14 residues.

This clonotype was found many times. V gene TRBV2 combines with J gene TRBJ2-3, with D possibly being TRBD1 (5 bases). Germline CDR1 SNHLY, CDR2 FYNNEI. Trimming removed 6 bases at V and 6 bases at J, with 13 bases between. The CDR3 length is 13 residues. Here the CDR3 reads CASSRANTDTQYF. The DNA for the CDR3 is TGTGCCAGCAGCAGGGCCAACACGGATACGCAGTATTTT. Together with reference TRBV2 and TRBJ2-3, the CDR3 gives the full variable domain: EPEVTQTPSHQVTQMGQEVILRCVPISNHLYFYWYRQILGQKVEFLVSFYNNEISEKSEIFDDQFSVERPDGSNFTLKIRSTKLEDSAMYFCASSRANTDTQYFGPGTRLTVL.

The V and J genes are TRBV6-2 or TRBV6-3 and TRBJ2-2; TRBD2 matches at 8 bases. The CDR3 is made up of 17 amino acids. The trim removed 2 bases at V and 2 bases at J, leaving 7 bases unmatched. Germline V gives CDR1 MNHEY, CDR2 SVGEGT. CDR3 protein: CASSYLSGGPNTGELFF. CDR3 in DNA: TGTGCCAGCAGTTACCTCTCGGGAGGGCCAAACACCGGGGAGCTGTTTTTT.

This clonotype was seen a few times. The genes are TRBV20-1 and TRBJ2-7; 8 bases are shared with TRBD2. J lost 2 bases, V lost 5 bases, and 8 bases had no gene match. In germline, CDR1 is DFQATT, CDR2 SNEGSKA (reference sequence). The CDR3 is made up of 14 amino acids. The CDR3 reads CSALDLAGPYEQYF. CDR3 coding DNA: TGCAGTGCTCTCGACTTAGCGGGACCCTACGAGCAGTACTTC.

This clonotype was seen at least ten times. CDR3 residues: CASSPGLAGGPYNEQFF. In nucleotides, the CDR3 is TGTGCCAGCAGCCCCGGACTAGCGGGGGGACCTTACAATGAGCAGTTCTTC. The chain couples TRBV6-6 to TRBJ2-1; TRBD2 aligns across 14 bases. CDR1 and CDR2 from the germline V gene are MNHNY and SVGAGI (reference sequence). The CDR3 extends over 17 amino acids. V shed 6 bases, J shed 4 bases, and the junction held 8 bases outside the gene matches.

V and J are TRBV9 and TRBJ2-1, with unresolved D. V lost 0 bases and J lost 2, with 12 bases in between. Germline CDR1 and CDR2: SGDLS and YYNGEE. This CDR3 spans 16 amino acids. In DNA form, the CDR3 reads TGTGCCAGCAGCGTAGATGCGACACTAACCTACAATGAGCAGTTCTTC. Translating it yields CASSVDATLTYNEQFF.

The J gene is TRBJ2-5, the V gene TRBV20-1, with TRBD2 matching 7 bases. After removal of 3 bases from V and 4 bases from J, the junction contained 20 bases not matched to a gene. The CDR3 consists of 18 residues. Germline V CDR1 and CDR2: DFQATT, SNEGSKA (reference sequence). Here the CDR3 DNA reads TGCAGTGCTAGTCTCAAAACCGAGACTAGCATCGTCCGAGAGACCCAGTACTTC. It is translated as CSASLKTETSIVRETQYF.

This clonotype occurred many times. CDR3 sequence reads: CSVTKGYEQYF. DNA for the CDR3: TGCAGCGTCACCAAGGGGTACGAGCAGTACTTC. The chain carries TRBV29-1 and TRBJ2-7; D perhaps matches TRBD1 (5 bases). Trimming took 6 bases from V and 4 from J, leaving 10 bases between them. This CDR3 has 11 amino acids. Germline V gene lookup returns CDR1 SQVTM and CDR2 ANQGSEA.

This clonotype has only a few counts. The chain recombines TRBV6-2 or TRBV6-3 with TRBJ2-1, with 13 bases lining up with TRBD2. This CDR3 spans 17 amino acids. Germline-derived CDR1 and CDR2 are MNHEY and SVGEGT. V dropped 6 bases and J dropped 1; count of bases not matched to a gene: 6. The CDR3 DNA reads as TGTGCCAGCAGCAGACTAGCGGGGGGAACTTCCTACAATGAGCAGTTCTTC. It yields the protein CASSRLAGGTSYNEQFF.

This clonotype was observed a few times. V and J are TRBV4-2 and TRBJ2-1; TRBD2 is a possible D gene (6 bases). This CDR3 contains 17 residues. Trimming removed 3 bases at V and 0 bases at J, with 15 bases between. From germline, CDR1 is LGHNA and CDR2 YNFKEQ. The chain's CDR3 is CASSHPGGPNSYNEQFF. Written as DNA, the CDR3 is TGTGCCAGCAGCCATCCAGGAGGGCCAAACTCCTACAATGAGCAGTTCTTC.

The rearrangement joins TRBV7-2 to TRBJ2-1; 9 positions match TRBD1. The CDR3 sequence is 16 residues long. V gave up 4 bases and J gave up 5 bases; unmatched junction bases: 9. Germline lookup yields CDR1 SGHTA and CDR2 FQGNSA. CDR3 DNA: TGTGCCAGCAGCTCTCGAAGACAGGGGGTGAACAATGAGCAGTTCTTC. Translation gives CASSSRRQGVNNEQFF.

The chain uses TRBV7-9 and TRBJ2-3; 7 bases align to TRBD1. Per germline, CDR1 SEHNR and CDR2 FQNEAQ (reference sequence). The CDR3 is made up of 14 amino acids. The V gene end was trimmed by 7 bases and the J gene end by 0 bases; junction bases not matched to a gene: 4. The CDR3 spells CASNLGQSTDTQYF. CDR3 nucleotide sequence: TGTGCCAGCAACCTGGGACAGAGCACAGATACGCAGTATTTT.

The J gene is TRBJ2-1, the V gene TRBV2; TRBD1 aligns across 10 bases. The last part of the DNA fits TRBJ2-7 better; the J call may be wrong. Looked up from germline, CDR1 is SNHLY and CDR2 is FYNNEI. The CDR3 loop spans 15 amino acids. This CDR3 reads CASSESDRGGYEQYF. The CDR3 DNA reads TGTGCCAGCAGTGAGTCGGACAGGGGGGGATACGAGCAGTACTTC.